A single TCR beta chain is shown here with its context. The sample originates from a study of blood T cell repertoires in COVID-19. Study context: Italy, Spain and the United States were the sources of the convalescent and acute COVID-19 samples. Sources were T cells, B-cell-depleted T cells, or PBMCs; the material itself was cDNA or gDNA.

The authors' processing: Nucleated cell counts were estimated from reference gene primer amplification. Sequenced by immunoSEQ multiplex PCR; TCRdb stores in-frame clones only, minus some. The V and J calls and clone size were taken over from that table, and D and trimming were inferred from the DNA. Of around 72,000 clones in the sample, about 80% were seen once. Between the trimmed V and J ends, which lost 4 bases and 2 bases, there was a span of 9 bases. This CDR3 has 14 residues. Germline CDR1 is LNHDA and CDR2 is SQIVND (reference sequence). Specimen: peripheral blood. The V and J genes are TRBV19 and TRBJ1-3; maybe TRBD1 (5 bases). The sequence came from a woman aged 55-69 years with acute or convalescent COVID-19. The DNA for the CDR3 is TGTGCCAGTAGTAAGGGAGGGGCTGGAAACACCATATATTTT. Its protein is CASSKGGAGNTIYF.